The 31 T cell receptor beta chains presented below share a single source sample, sequenced in a study of blood T cells in healthy people across ages. Sample-barcoded 5' priming and a J-beta primer mix drove a second PCR of 7 to 11 cycles. TCRdb re-called the 5' RACE reads with MiXCR, one entry per CDR3 protein. The sample lists fewer than 950,000 distinct CDR3 sequences, about 53% seen once, with approximately 40% in the top ten. What was sequenced was blood. The receptors were gathered from an elderly man in good health.

CDR3 DNA: TGTGCCAGCAGCGAAATGTACAATCAGCCCCAGCATTTT. It translates to CASSEMYNQPQHF. The rearrangement links TRBV6-1 to TRBJ1-5; D is unclear. CDR1 MNHNS and CDR2 SASEGT come from the germline V gene. The ends were cut back, 6 bases at V and 3 bases at J, with 9 bases in the middle. This CDR3 contains 13 residues.

This chain connects TRBV13 to TRBJ2-1, with 7 bases fitting TRBD1. The CDR3 totals 14 residues. Germline CDR1 and CDR2: PRHDT and FYEKMQ (reference sequence). After removal of 5 bases from V and 10 bases from J, the junction contained 11 bases not matched to a gene. The CDR3 loop is CASSVPGQPYEQFF. CDR3 nucleotides: TGTGCCAGCAGCGTTCCGGGACAGCCCTACGAGCAGTTCTTC.

The chain combines TRBV15 with TRBJ2-1, with a tentative D call TRBD2 (8 bases). The germline CDR1 and CDR2 sequences are LNHNV and YYDKDF (reference sequence). V lost 0 bases and J 6 bases, leaving 33 bases between the germline ends. CDR3 size: 22 residues. CDR3 residues: CATSRDALGQTGRAGVGNEQFF. Here the CDR3 DNA reads TGTGCCACCAGCAGAGATGCACTGGGACAGACCGGGAGGGCAGGAGTTGGCAATGAGCAGTTCTTC. The variable domain in full, completed from reference TRBV15 and TRBJ2-1, reads DAMVIQNPRYQVTQFGKPVTLSCSQTLNHNVMYWYQQKSSQAPKLLFHYYDKDFNNEADTPDNFQSRRPNTSFCFLDIRSPGLGDTAMYLCATSRDALGQTGRAGVGNEQFFGPGTRLTVL.

The chain joins TRBV5-4 to TRBJ1-6; 8 nucleotides match TRBD1. V lost 0 bases, J lost 13 bases, and 18 bases stayed unmatched. This CDR3 has 18 residues. Germline V CDR1 and CDR2: SGHNT, YYREEE (reference sequence). CDR3 in amino acids: CASSLGSLDRERQSPLHF. In DNA, the CDR3 is TGTGCCAGCAGCTTGGGATCTCTGGACAGGGAAAGGCAGTCGCCCCTCCACTTT.

This clonotype was observed a few times. The chain carries TRBV2 and TRBJ2-5; tentatively, D is TRBD1 or TRBD2 (6 bases each). CDR1 is SNHLY, CDR2 FYNNEI, per germline. The ends were cut back, 6 bases at V and 4 bases at J, with 18 bases in the middle. CDR3 size: 15 residues. CDR3 protein: CASSYKLGGSETQYF. In DNA form, the CDR3 reads TGTGCCAGCAGCTATAAACTAGGGGGGTCAGAGACCCAGTACTTC.

The chain combines TRBV7-2 with TRBJ2-1; TRBD2 matches 16 bases. Germline loops: CDR1 SGHTA, CDR2 FQGNSA. Trimming took 3 bases from V and 10 from J; bases not matched to a gene: 9. CDR3 length: 17 amino acids. The CDR3 sequence: CASSFTGTSGRAGEQFF. The CDR3 nucleotides are TGTGCCAGCAGCTTTACCGGGACTAGCGGGAGGGCGGGCGAGCAGTTCTTC.

The chain joins TRBV5-1 to TRBJ2-5, with TRBD2 matching 12 bases. The DNA end lines up better with TRBJ2-7; the J call may be wrong. CDR1 SGHRS and CDR2 YFSETQ come from the germline V gene. The CDR3 loop spans 16 amino acids. The CDR3 DNA reads as TGCGCCAGCAGCTCCAGGACTAGCGGGGTATCCCACGAGCAGTACTTC. Translated: CASSSRTSGVSHEQYF.

This clonotype was counted between two and nine times. V usage is TRBV29-1 and J usage is TRBJ2-7, with 7 bases fitting TRBD1. Germline loops: CDR1 SQVTM, CDR2 ANQGSEA. Germline trimming cut 1 base from V and 1 base from J; bases unmatched to any gene: 10. The CDR3 has 16 amino acids. The CDR3 nucleotides read TGCAGCGTTGAAGGTTCTGCCCGGGACAGTTCCTACGAGCAGTACTTC. Translation gives CSVEGSARDSSYEQYF.

CDR3 residues: CASMSGGQGTHEQFF. CDR3 DNA sequence: TGTGCCAGCATGTCCGGGGGACAGGGCACCCATGAGCAGTTCTTC. This sequence joins TRBV28 and TRBJ2-1, with TRBD1 identical over 9 bases. V was pared by 7 bases and J by 8 bases, with 12 bases of the junction left unmatched. The CDR3 is made up of 15 amino acids. CDR1 is MDHEN, CDR2 SYDVKM, per germline.

The chain recombines TRBV12-3 or TRBV12-4 with TRBJ2-1; tentatively, D is TRBD1 or TRBD2 (5 bases each). The CDR3 sequence is 14 residues long. The V end was cut by 6 bases, the J end by 9 bases, with 18 bases between. The CDR3 DNA sequence: TGTGCCAGCAGGTCGAGGGGAGTGGATAGTGAGCAGTTCTTC. Its protein product is CASRSRGVDSEQFF.

The chain links TRBV18 to TRBJ2-7; possibly TRBD1 for D (6 bases). CDR3 length: 15 amino acids. Per germline, CDR1 KGHSH and CDR2 LQKENI. The V end lost 1 base, the J end lost 0 bases, and 10 bases lay between the germline ends. For the CDR3, the DNA is TGTGCCAGCTCACCACAACCAGGGGACTCCTACGAGCAGTACTTC. Protein sequence: CASSPQPGDSYEQYF.

V and J are TRBV9 and TRBJ2-1; 10 nucleotides align to TRBD1. From germline, CDR1 is SGDLS and CDR2 YYNGEE. J lost 5 bases, V lost 10 bases, and 9 bases had no gene match. The CDR3 has 14 residues. CDR3 sequence reads: CACSGTGVDNEQFF. CDR3 nucleotides: TGTGCCTGCTCCGGGACAGGGGTCGACAATGAGCAGTTCTTC. Variable domain in full (rest from reference TRBV9 and TRBJ2-1): DSGVTQTPKHLITATGQRVTLRCSPRSGDLSVYWYQQSLDQGLQFLIQYYNGEERAKGNILERFSAQQFPDLHSELNLSSLELGDSALYFCACSGTGVDNEQFFGPGTRLTVL.

The CDR3 DNA reads as TGTGCCACCAGCAGAGATCTTGAGACGGGAAACAAAAACATTCAGTACTTC. Its protein product is CATSRDLETGNKNIQYF. The V and J genes are TRBV15 and TRBJ2-4; D may be TRBD2 (5 bases). With 0 bases removed from V and 3 bases from J, the gap between germline ends came to 15 bases. The V gene's germline CDR1 is LNHNV and CDR2 YYDKDF (reference sequence). The CDR3 extends over 17 amino acids.

The chain couples TRBV10-3 to TRBJ1-2; the D gene is possibly TRBD1 (6 bases). The length of the CDR3 is 15 residues. Trimming shortened V by 4 bases and J by 8 bases, and 20 bases separated the two germline ends. CDR1 and CDR2 (germline): ENHRY, SYGVKD. The CDR3 protein is CAISARDIPKGGYTF. The CDR3 region has the DNA TGTGCCATCAGTGCCAGGGACATACCAAAGGGCGGCTACACCTTC.

There are a few counts of this clonotype. This chain joins TRBV24-1 and TRBJ2-1; 7 positions agree with TRBD1. The CDR3 has 12 residues. The junction had 2 bases not matched to a gene; V was cut back by 1 base and J by 12 bases. Germline V gene data show CDR1 as KGHDR and CDR2 as SFDVKD. CDR3 nucleotide sequence: TGTGCCACCAGTGATTTTCGACAGGGGCAGTTCTTC. Its protein product is CATSDFRQGQFF.

This clonotype came up a few times. One end of the junction fails to match germline, which may point to a read error. The CDR3 DNA sequence: TGTGCCAGCAGCTTCGGACAGGGAGGTGAAAAACTGTTTTTT. Translated: CASSFGQGGEKLFF. V and J are TRBV5-1 and TRBJ1-4, with 8 bases that match TRBD1. The CDR3 is 14 residues long. CDR1 is SGHRS, CDR2 YFSETQ, per germline.

The chain is built from TRBV15 and TRBJ2-7, with D perhaps being TRBD1 or TRBD2 (5 bases each). Germline V gene lookup returns CDR1 LNHNV and CDR2 YYDKDF (reference sequence). The CDR3 sequence is 15 residues long. V lost 1 base and J lost 0, with 10 bases in between. The CDR3 loop is CATSRGTGGSYEQYF. For the CDR3, the DNA is TGTGCCACCAGCAGAGGAACAGGAGGCTCCTACGAGCAGTACTTC.

The chain combines TRBV5-1 with TRBJ2-5; 7 bases are shared with TRBD1. V dropped 6 bases and J dropped 1; count of bases not matched to a gene: 6. The CDR3 is 14 amino acids. Germline V lookup: CDR1 SGHRS, CDR2 YFSETQ. The CDR3, as DNA: TGCGCCAGCATGGCTGGGACAGCCCAAGAGACCCAGTACTTC. This encodes CASMAGTAQETQYF.

This clonotype showed up just a few times. This rearrangement joins TRBV20-1 to TRBJ2-1, with TRBD2 matching 8 bases. CDR1 and CDR2 (germline): DFQATT, SNEGSKA (reference sequence). The CDR3 is 14 residues long. V lost 5 bases and J lost 10; bases outside the gene matches: 13. DNA of the CDR3: TGCAGTGCTCGCCGGGAGGGGCCTTTGGGCGAGCAGTTCTTC. Residues: CSARREGPLGEQFF.

The chain links TRBV29-1 to TRBJ1-1, with 12 bases matching TRBD1. After removal of 7 bases from V and 0 bases from J, the junction contained 3 bases not matched to a gene. Germline assignment: CDR1 SQVTM and CDR2 ANQGSEA. The CDR3 runs to 14 residues. The CDR3: CSGGTGGVNTEAFF. For the CDR3, the DNA is TGCAGCGGCGGGACAGGGGGCGTGAACACTGAAGCTTTCTTT.

V and J are TRBV3-1 and TRBJ2-3; D may match TRBD1 or TRBD2 (5 bases each). This CDR3 is 16 amino acids long. CDR1 LGHDT and CDR2 YNNKEL come from the germline V gene (reference sequence). The V end lost 0 bases, the J end lost 14 bases, and 24 bases lay between the germline ends. CDR3 bases: TGTGCCAGCAGCCAAGATGAGGGGACCCCGCACAGATACGCGTATTTT. Amino acid sequence: CASSQDEGTPHRYAYF.

The chain carries TRBV12-3 or TRBV12-4 and TRBJ2-1, with D uncertain. This CDR3 is 14 amino acids long. Trimming shortened V by 2 bases and J by 4 bases, and 9 bases separated the two germline ends. CDR3 sequence: CASSLTDNYNEQFF. The CDR3, as DNA: TGTGCCAGCAGTTTAACAGATAATTACAATGAGCAGTTCTTC.

V is TRBV20-1 and J is TRBJ1-6, with a possible D match to TRBD1 (5 bases). Germline V gives CDR1 DFQATT, CDR2 SNEGSKA (reference sequence). V lost 2 bases to trimming and J lost 4 bases, with 9 bases between them. The CDR3 runs 14 residues. The CDR3 region has the DNA TGCAGTGCTAGATCAGGGTCGTATAATTCACCCCTCCACTTT. Residues: CSARSGSYNSPLHF.

A note on this clonotype: Since a much larger clone is just one base distant, this may be a read error. This sequence joins TRBV12-3 or TRBV12-4 and TRBJ1-1; no clear D. There are 12 residues in the CDR3. CDR3 in DNA: TGTGCCAGCAGTTTGGGCCTATCTGAAACTTTCTTT. Protein: CASSLGLSETFF.

This clonotype was observed at least ten times. An end of the junction differs from the germline gene, which may be a read error. The J gene is TRBJ2-1, the V gene TRBV9; TRBD2 agrees at 11 bases. The CDR3 spans 14 residues. Germline CDR1 is SGDLS and CDR2 is YYNGEE. CDR3 nucleotide sequence: TGTGCCAGCAGCGTTAGCGGGAGGGACAATGCGCAGTTCTTC. Protein product: CASSVSGRDNAQFF.

The chain links TRBV4-1 to TRBJ2-1; possible D gene TRBD1, 7 bases. The CDR3 length is 16 residues. Trimming removed 4 bases at V and 6 bases at J, with 19 bases between. The V gene's germline CDR1 is MGHRA and CDR2 YSYEKL. In nucleotides, the CDR3 is TGCGCCAGCAGCCTAAAGGCGAGACAGGGAGGCAATGAGCAGTTCTTC. This gives the protein CASSLKARQGGNEQFF.

This clonotype was seen a few times. The V gene is TRBV7-9, the J gene TRBJ1-2; TRBD1 matches 7 bases. This CDR3 is 15 amino acids long. Per germline, CDR1 SEHNR and CDR2 FQNEAQ (reference sequence). V was clipped by 2 bases and J by 7 bases; unmatched bases: 10. The CDR3 sequence: CASSLRGDRVRGYTF. The CDR3, as DNA: TGTGCCAGCAGCTTAAGGGGTGACAGGGTCCGTGGCTACACCTTC.

The chain couples TRBV20-1 to TRBJ1-1; the D gene is possibly TRBD1 (5 bases). Trimming stripped 4 bases from V and 4 bases from J, with 16 bases between. Per the germline V gene, CDR1 is DFQATT and CDR2 is SNEGSKA (reference sequence). The CDR3 runs 14 residues. The DNA of the CDR3 is TGCAGTGCTAAGAGGGGTTTAGGAGGCACTGAAGCTTTCTTT. It translates to CSAKRGLGGTEAFF.

This clonotype has only a few counts. The V gene is TRBV5-1, the J gene TRBJ1-6; 9 positions agree with TRBD1. V was clipped by 4 bases and J by 12 bases; unmatched bases: 8. The CDR3 consists of 14 residues. CDR1 is SGHRS, CDR2 YFSETQ, per germline. The CDR3 DNA sequence: TGCGCCAGCAGCACTACAGGGGGCGGGGGACCCCTCCACTTT. Translating it yields CASSTTGGGGPLHF.

The V and J genes are TRBV5-1 and TRBJ2-5; D remains ambiguous. V was pared by 1 base and J by 1 base, with 5 bases between. The germline V gene encodes CDR1 SGHRS and CDR2 YFSETQ. CDR3 size: 13 residues. CDR3 nucleotide sequence: TGCGCCAGCAGCTTGCTTCTCCAAGAGACCCAGTACTTC. The encoded protein is CASSLLLQETQYF.

This clonotype was seen only a few times. J is TRBJ2-7 and V is TRBV29-1; weak D call: TRBD2 (5 bases). Trimming pared 6 bases from V and 1 base from J, leaving 16 bases between. The CDR3 is made up of 14 amino acids. Germline V gene lookup returns CDR1 SQVTM and CDR2 ANQGSEA. The CDR3 region is CSVREYVDSYEQYF. The CDR3 DNA reads TGCAGCGTGAGGGAATACGTCGATTCCTACGAGCAGTACTTC.